This T cell receptor (beta chain) is from a study of cytomegalovirus exposure and HLA in healthy donors. The J segment lost 6 bases and the V segment lost 3 bases, leaving 4 bases of the junction unmatched. Germline V CDR1 and CDR2: SGDLS, YYNGEE. This CDR3 has 13 amino acids. Notes on the study in general: Being productive about 87% or about 30% of the time was typical of most TCR beta V segments in an earlier analysis.

Both 60 Vbeta primers and 13 Jbeta primers went into the PCR. Produced via immunoSEQ multiplex PCR; TCRdb's table is partial and in-frame only. This sample has fewer than 200,000 clones, with roughly 77% found just once. As for this clone: What it binds is unknown.

This rearrangement joins TRBV9 to TRBJ1-2; 8 bases align to TRBD1. The source of this sequence is a woman aged 18-29 years in good health and CMV-seronegative. Source material: PBMCs. Written as DNA, the CDR3 is TGTGCCAGCAGCGCCATACAGGGGGATGGCTACACCTTC. Translating gives CASSAIQGDGYTF. Based on the CDR3 plus reference TRBV9 and TRBJ1-2, the full variable domain is DSGVTQTPKHLITATGQRVTLRCSPRSGDLSVYWYQQSLDQGLQFLIQYYNGEERAKGNILERFSAQQFPDLHSELNLSSLELGDSALYFCASSAIQGDGYTFGSGTRLTVV.